Listed here are 27 T cell receptor beta chains from one sample, sequenced in a study of blood T cell repertoires in COVID-19. The assay was immunoSEQ multiplex PCR, and TCRdb's table has in-frame clones only and misses some. The sample has a few hundred thousand clones, about 85% seen once. The sequenced sample consisted of peripheral blood. The receptors shown here come from a woman aged 18-29 years with acute or convalescent COVID-19.

The chain employs TRBV30 and TRBJ1-5; D uncertain. This CDR3 is 14 amino acids long. Germline CDR1 and CDR2: GTSNPN and SVGIG (reference sequence). Trimming removed 1 base at V and 5 bases at J, with 12 bases between. The CDR3 bases are TGTGCCTGGAGTGAAGGAGGGAACGATCAGCCCCAGCATTTT. The encoded protein is CAWSEGGNDQPQHF.

By sample share, this clone is medium-sized. The chain carries TRBV28 and TRBJ1-5, with D tentatively TRBD1 (6 bases). CDR1 MDHEN and CDR2 SYDVKM come from the germline V gene. The CDR3 length is 15 residues. With 2 bases removed from V and 5 bases from J, the gap between germline ends came to 13 bases. The CDR3 reads CASSLHRELYQPQHF. Written as DNA, the CDR3 is TGTGCCAGCAGTTTACACAGGGAATTGTATCAGCCCCAGCATTTT. Full variable domain (missing parts from reference TRBV28 and TRBJ1-5): DVKVTQSSRYLVKRTGEKVFLECVQDMDHENMFWYRQDPGLGLRLIYFSYDVKMKEKGDIPEGYSVSREKKERFSLILESASTNQTSMYLCASSLHRELYQPQHFGDGTRLSIL.

The chain joins TRBV30 to TRBJ1-2, with D possibly TRBD1 on 5 matching bases. The CDR3 is 13 residues long. Trimming shortened V by 3 bases and J by 5 bases, and 13 bases separated the two germline ends. Germline values: CDR1 GTSNPN, CDR2 SVGIG (reference sequence). CDR3 bases: TGTGCCTGGAGAACCTTGGGGGGGTATGGCTACACCTTC. Translated, it gives CAWRTLGGYGYTF.

The rearrangement uses TRBV24-1 and TRBJ2-7; no clear D gene. Trimming removed 2 bases from V and 4 bases from J, with 17 bases in between. The CDR3 has 16 amino acids. Germline V gene lookup returns CDR1 KGHDR and CDR2 SFDVKD. The CDR3 region has the DNA TGTGCCACCAGTGATTGGCGGATTCTCTTTGGGTACGAGCAGTACTTC. Protein sequence: CATSDWRILFGYEQYF.

The chain recombines TRBV19 with TRBJ2-1; 11 positions match TRBD1. The CDR3 has 15 amino acids. J lost 10 bases, V lost 0 bases, and 5 bases had no gene match. Germline values: CDR1 LNHDA, CDR2 SQIVND (reference sequence). CDR3 residues: CASSIDGTGGWEQFF. In nucleotides, the CDR3 is TGTGCCAGTAGTATAGATGGGACAGGGGGATGGGAGCAGTTCTTC.

The genes are TRBV24-1 and TRBJ1-2; 9 bases fit TRBD1. The junction had 3 bases not matched to a gene; V was cut back by 4 bases and J by 4 bases. CDR1 and CDR2 (germline): KGHDR, SFDVKD. There are 14 residues in the CDR3. The CDR3 DNA is TGTGCCACCAGTGAGCCGGACAGGGGCTATGGCTACACCTTC. It is translated as CATSEPDRGYGYTF.

V gene TRBV7-9 combines with J gene TRBJ1-4; D gene ambiguous. The CDR3 is made up of 14 amino acids. Germline CDR1 is SEHNR and CDR2 is FQNEAQ (reference sequence). V lost 2 bases and J 6 bases, leaving 10 bases between the germline ends. CDR3 sequence (DNA): TGTGCCAGCAGCTTAACAGCCGGGGATGAAAAACTGTTTTTT. Amino acid sequence: CASSLTAGDEKLFF.

The V call is TRBV13, the J call TRBJ1-1; D gene ambiguous. Looked up from germline, CDR1 is PRHDT and CDR2 is FYEKMQ (reference sequence). The CDR3 is made up of 14 amino acids. The V gene lost 3 bases and the J gene lost 0 bases, with 8 bases spanning the gap. CDR3 DNA sequence: TGTGCCAGCAGCTTTGCCGGGATGAACACTGAAGCTTTCTTT. It translates to CASSFAGMNTEAFF.

The rearrangement uses TRBV6-1 and TRBJ2-3; tentative D call: TRBD2 (6 bases). Trimming took off 2 bases at V and 2 bases at J, with 11 bases between the two ends. This CDR3 region has 15 residues. CDR1 and CDR2 (germline): MNHNS, SASEGT. This CDR3 reads CASSEFGGITDTQYF. DNA for the CDR3: TGTGCCAGCAGTGAATTTGGGGGGATCACAGATACGCAGTATTTT.

The V gene is TRBV2, the J gene TRBJ1-1; a possible D gene is TRBD1 (6 bases). This CDR3 has 14 residues. Germline-derived CDR1 and CDR2 are SNHLY and FYNNEI. Trimming shortened V by 8 bases and J by 3 bases, and 16 bases separated the two germline ends. The CDR3 here is CASSTDRWDTEAFF. In DNA, the CDR3 is TGTGCCAGCTCAACGGACAGATGGGACACTGAAGCTTTCTTT.

The chain has TRBV5-1 and TRBJ1-4, with TRBD1 matching over 7 bases. Germline-derived CDR1 and CDR2 are SGHRS and YFSETQ. There are 14 residues in the CDR3. The trim removed 4 bases at V and 3 bases at J, leaving 3 bases unmatched. This CDR3 reads CASSPGQPNEKLFF. The CDR3 DNA follows: TGCGCCAGCAGCCCGGGACAGCCTAATGAAAAACTGTTTTTT. The variable domain in full, completed from reference TRBV5-1 and TRBJ1-4, reads KAGVTQTPRYLIKTRGQQVTLSCSPISGHRSVSWYQQTPGQGLQFLFEYFSETQRNKGNFPGRFSGRQFSNSRSEMNVSTLELGDSALYLCASSPGQPNEKLFFGSGTQLSVL.

The V call is TRBV5-1, the J call TRBJ1-1; a weak D match, TRBD1 (5 bases). Germline V gives CDR1 SGHRS, CDR2 YFSETQ. The V end lost 3 bases, the J end lost 3 bases, and 12 bases lay between the germline ends. This CDR3 is built from 14 residues. The CDR3 DNA is TGCGCCAGCAGCTCGCGGGACCTCCACACTGAAGCTTTCTTT. Protein: CASSSRDLHTEAFF.

V usage is TRBV2 and J usage is TRBJ1-1; TRBD1 might be the D (6 bases). V dropped 6 bases and J dropped 2 bases, with 19 bases sitting between them. CDR1 is SNHLY and CDR2 is FYNNEI in the germline V gene. The CDR3 length is 16 residues. CDR3 protein: CASSANRQELNTEAFF. The CDR3 DNA is TGTGCCAGCAGCGCGAACAGACAGGAGCTAAACACTGAAGCTTTCTTT.

V is TRBV28 and J is TRBJ1-4; no definite D call. CDR1 and CDR2 from the germline V gene are MDHEN and SYDVKM. V gave up 6 bases and J gave up 8 bases, with 10 bases separating them. The CDR3 has 12 residues. The CDR3 sequence is CASSLSLEKLFF. The CDR3 region has the DNA TGTGCCAGCAGCCTCAGTTTAGAAAAACTGTTTTTT.

This sequence joins TRBV13 and TRBJ2-3; TRBD2 matches at 8 bases. CDR3 length: 16 amino acids. Germline CDR1 reads PRHDT; CDR2 reads FYEKMQ (reference sequence). The V gene end was trimmed by 5 bases and the J gene end by 5 bases; junction bases not matched to a gene: 12. The chain's CDR3 is CASSLIAGPGEDTQYF. DNA of the CDR3: TGTGCCAGCAGCCTAATAGCGGGGCCAGGTGAAGATACGCAGTATTTT.

This sequence joins TRBV28 and TRBJ1-2; no clear D gene. V lost 2 bases and J lost 8, with 12 bases in between. The germline V gene has CDR1 MDHEN and CDR2 SYDVKM. The CDR3 loop spans 13 amino acids. The CDR3 protein is CASSLEVTPGYTF. CDR3 sequence (DNA): TGTGCCAGCAGTTTAGAGGTCACCCCCGGCTACACCTTC.

The chain couples TRBV6-5 to TRBJ1-1; D unclear. The CDR3 consists of 10 residues. Trimming removed 10 bases from V and 7 bases from J, with 10 bases in between. The germline CDR1 and CDR2 sequences are MNHEY and SVGAGI. The CDR3 loop is CATWLLEAFF. The CDR3 nucleotides read TGTGCCACCTGGCTCCTTGAAGCTTTCTTT.

The V gene is TRBV10-1, the J gene TRBJ2-3, with unresolved D. The CDR3 length is 14 residues. The germline V gene has CDR1 WNHNN and CDR2 SYGVQD (reference sequence). Trimming removed 0 bases at V and 1 base at J, with 5 bases between. The CDR3 sequence: CASSESAGTDTQYF. The CDR3 DNA sequence: TGCGCCAGCAGTGAGTCGGCGGGCACAGATACGCAGTATTTT.

The V and J genes are TRBV14 and TRBJ2-1, with 9 nucleotides matching TRBD1. CDR1 and CDR2 (germline): SGHDN, FVKESK. This CDR3 region has 16 residues. The V and J ends lost 0 bases and 7 bases, in that order; junction bases with no gene match: 7. The CDR3 reads CASSQDPGQGRNEQFF. DNA for the CDR3: TGTGCCAGCAGCCAAGATCCGGGACAGGGAAGGAATGAGCAGTTCTTC.

The chain links TRBV7-3 to TRBJ2-3; a weak D match, TRBD2 (6 bases). Trimming stripped 1 base from V and 4 bases from J, with 12 bases between. The CDR3 length is 15 residues. CDR1 is SGHTA, CDR2 FQGTGA, per germline. The CDR3 bases are TGTGCCAGCAGCTTAATGTCCGGGACTCCAGATACGCAGTATTTT. Translation gives CASSLMSGTPDTQYF.

The V and J genes are TRBV5-1 and TRBJ1-3; TRBD1 aligns across 7 bases. Per the germline V gene, CDR1 is SGHRS and CDR2 is YFSETQ. The CDR3 has 16 amino acids. V shed 4 bases and J 4 bases; nucleotides not matched to a gene: 11. CDR3: CASSGEWDSLGNTIYF. For the CDR3, the DNA is TGCGCCAGCAGCGGGGAATGGGACAGCTTGGGAAACACCATATATTTT. Full variable domain (missing parts from reference TRBV5-1 and TRBJ1-3): KAGVTQTPRYLIKTRGQQVTLSCSPISGHRSVSWYQQTPGQGLQFLFEYFSETQRNKGNFPGRFSGRQFSNSRSEMNVSTLELGDSALYLCASSGEWDSLGNTIYFGEGSWLTVV.

This clone was observed once. V is TRBV4-1 and J is TRBJ1-1; D not resolved. Looked up from germline, CDR1 is MGHRA and CDR2 is YSYEKL. The CDR3 covers 17 residues. V was clipped by 1 base and J by 1 base, with 16 bases between them. For the CDR3, the DNA is TGCGCCAGCAGCCAAGTGTCAGGTGGCGTGGGGAACACTGAAGCTTTCTTT. Its translation is CASSQVSGGVGNTEAFF.

The CDR3 DNA sequence: TGCGCCAGCAGCCTGCGGACTAGCGGATCCTACGAGCAGTACTTC. Amino acid sequence: CASSLRTSGSYEQYF. The V call is TRBV5-1, the J call TRBJ2-7; 10 positions agree with TRBD2. The CDR3 has 15 amino acids. The V and J ends lost 4 bases and 1 base, in that order; junction bases with no gene match: 5. The germline CDR1 and CDR2 sequences are SGHRS and YFSETQ.

The V call is TRBV19, the J call TRBJ1-2; possible D gene TRBD1, 5 bases. Germline CDR1 LNHDA, CDR2 SQIVND (reference sequence). The CDR3 runs 11 residues. Trimming left V 8 bases short and J 4 bases short, with 8 bases between. CDR3 in amino acids: CASADSYGYTF. The DNA of the CDR3 is TGTGCCAGTGCCGACAGCTATGGCTACACCTTC.

This clone occurred a few times. The rearrangement joins TRBV6-5 to TRBJ1-2, with a weak D call TRBD1 (6 bases). The germline CDR1 and CDR2 sequences are MNHEY and SVGAGI. Trimming stripped 6 bases from V and 0 bases from J, with 11 bases between. The length of the CDR3 is 14 residues. The CDR3 DNA follows: TGTGCCAGCAGCGGACAGAAAGCTAACTATGGCTACACCTTC. This translates into CASSGQKANYGYTF.

V gene TRBV19 combines with J gene TRBJ1-1, with TRBD1 matching over 7 bases. Trimming cost V 5 bases and J 4 bases; bases outside gene matches: 1. The CDR3 is 12 residues long. Germline-derived CDR1 and CDR2 are LNHDA and SQIVND (reference sequence). This chain's CDR3 is CASSRQGTEAFF. The CDR3 region has the DNA TGTGCCAGTAGTCGACAGGGCACTGAAGCTTTCTTT.

In DNA, the CDR3 is TGTGCCAGCAGCCCTGGGACTTTTACCTACGAGCAGTACTTC. Translated, it gives CASSPGTFTYEQYF. This chain joins TRBV9 and TRBJ2-7; a weak D match, TRBD2 (6 bases). Germline lookup yields CDR1 SGDLS and CDR2 YYNGEE. With 4 bases removed from V and 2 bases from J, the gap between germline ends came to 13 bases. There are 14 residues in the CDR3.